This T cell receptor (beta chain) was obtained from a study of graft-versus-host responses after intestinal transplantation. The protocol was immunoSEQ multiplex PCR, while the TCRdb copy is restricted to in-frame clones and leaves out a portion. This table has 78,000 or so clones, around nine tenths appearing once. The V gene's germline CDR1 is MRHNA and CDR2 SNTAGT. Losses at the gene ends were 6 bases for V and 0 bases for J; bases not matched to a gene: 4. The CDR3 runs 15 residues. With respect to this clone: Its target is unknown.

The chain uses TRBV6-4 and TRBJ2-2; the match to TRBD1 covers 7 bases. This sample comprised unstimulated CD8+ T cells sorted from spleen or lymph node cells, obtained before transplant. The sequence derives from a human donor who was the organ donor for an intestinal transplant. Here the CDR3 DNA reads TGTGCCAGCAGCCCGACAGGGTCGAACACCGGGGAGCTGTTTTTT. Protein: CASSPTGSNTGELFF.